One sample yielded the 21 T cell receptor beta chains listed below, sequenced in a study of technical replicates of blood from four donors. Libraries were prepared by immunoSEQ multiplex PCR; TCRdb keeps only in-frame clonotypes and omits some of them. The table lists over 55,000 clones, around 97% of them singletons. The sample was T cells isolated from PBMCs. These receptors were taken from a human donor in good health.

The table lists this clone with a count of one. This chain links TRBV6-5 with TRBJ1-3, with D perhaps matching TRBD1 (5 bases). The CDR3 is 14 amino acids. The V gene's germline CDR1 is MNHEY and CDR2 SVGAGI. V dropped 2 bases and J dropped 4 bases, with 9 bases sitting between them. CDR3 sequence (DNA): TGTGCCAGCAGTTACGCCAGGGCGGGAAACACCATATATTTT. Translating it yields CASSYARAGNTIYF.

This clone appeared once. The chain couples TRBV29-1 to TRBJ1-2, with a tentative D call TRBD1 (6 bases). CDR3 size: 15 residues. CDR1 and CDR2 (germline): SQVTM, ANQGSEA. The germline V and J ends were trimmed by 1 base and 0 bases, with 12 bases remaining between them. For the CDR3, the DNA is TGCAGCGTTGAAGTTCGGACAGAAGCTAACTATGGCTACACCTTC. The encoded protein is CSVEVRTEANYGYTF.

The CDR3, as DNA: TGTGCCAGCAGCCTAGCGGGATCCCCAGATACGCAGTATTTT. It yields the protein CASSLAGSPDTQYF. The rearrangement joins TRBV9 to TRBJ2-3; the match to TRBD2 covers 9 bases. The CDR3 has 14 residues. Losses at the gene ends were 4 bases for V and 4 bases for J; bases not matched to a gene: 4. Germline lookup yields CDR1 SGDLS and CDR2 YYNGEE.

V is TRBV6-1 and J is TRBJ1-5; no clear D. This CDR3 comprises 12 residues. The germline V gene has CDR1 MNHNS and CDR2 SASEGT. The ends were cut back, 11 bases at V and 6 bases at J, with 14 bases in the middle. The chain's CDR3 is CAAYSRRQPQHF. The CDR3 nucleotides read TGTGCCGCTTACAGCAGGCGTCAGCCCCAGCATTTT.

J is TRBJ1-1 and V is TRBV7-2; the D gene is possibly TRBD1 (6 bases). Trimming cost V 4 bases and J 2 bases, with 11 bases left between them. Germline values: CDR1 SGHTA, CDR2 FQGNSA. This CDR3 has 14 amino acids. The CDR3 DNA is TGTGCCAGCAGCTCTACCAGGGGCAACACTGAAGCTTTCTTT. This encodes CASSSTRGNTEAFF.

The V gene is TRBV4-1, the J gene TRBJ2-5; 8 bases line up with TRBD2. The CDR3 runs 18 residues. Trimming removed 4 bases from V and 2 bases from J; junction bases left unmatched: 15. Germline assignment: CDR1 MGHRA and CDR2 YSYEKL. The CDR3: CASSPGGPPRMEQETQYF. CDR3 nucleotides: TGCGCCAGCAGCCCGGGGGGGCCCCCTCGGATGGAACAAGAGACCCAGTACTTC.

The chain joins TRBV5-1 to TRBJ2-7, with TRBD1 matching 9 bases. Germline V gene sequence: CDR1 SGHRS, CDR2 YFSETQ. Germline trimming cut 2 bases from V and 5 bases from J; bases unmatched to any gene: 5. The CDR3 loop spans 14 amino acids. The CDR3 bases are TGCGCCAGCAGCTTCACAGGGGGCTACGACGAGCAGTACTTC. It codes for CASSFTGGYDEQYF.

V and J are TRBV5-4 and TRBJ1-1; D perhaps matches TRBD1 (6 bases). Per the germline V gene, CDR1 is SGHNT and CDR2 is YYREEE (reference sequence). The CDR3 is 17 residues long. Trimming cost V 2 bases and J 0 bases, with 17 bases left between them. As DNA, the CDR3 is TGTGCCAGCAGCTTATCAGGGGTTGGCTACGTGAACACTGAAGCTTTCTTT. Translated, it gives CASSLSGVGYVNTEAFF.

This sequence joins TRBV28 and TRBJ1-5; no firm D call. This CDR3 is built from 13 residues. Per the germline V gene, CDR1 is MDHEN and CDR2 is SYDVKM. V lost 5 bases and J 7 bases, leaving 12 bases between the germline ends. The CDR3 DNA reads as TGTGCCAGCAGTCGACCCGCCGGGCAGCCCCAGCATTTT. Translating gives CASSRPAGQPQHF. The entire variable domain, with the rest obtained from reference TRBV28 and TRBJ1-5, is as follows: DVKVTQSSRYLVKRTGEKVFLECVQDMDHENMFWYRQDPGLGLRLIYFSYDVKMKEKGDIPEGYSVSREKKERFSLILESASTNQTSMYLCASSRPAGQPQHFGDGTRLSIL.

The chain employs TRBV28 and TRBJ2-7; 7 nucleotides line up with TRBD2. Germline V CDR1 and CDR2: MDHEN, SYDVKM. The CDR3 has 18 amino acids. Germline trimming cut 3 bases from V and 3 bases from J; bases unmatched to any gene: 17. The CDR3 protein is CASSFLLSLAGGSYEQYF. The CDR3 region has the DNA TGTGCCAGCAGTTTCCTTTTATCCCTGGCTGGCGGGAGCTACGAGCAGTACTTC. Using reference TRBV28 and TRBJ2-7 for the parts outside the CDR3, the full variable domain is DVKVTQSSRYLVKRTGEKVFLECVQDMDHENMFWYRQDPGLGLRLIYFSYDVKMKEKGDIPEGYSVSREKKERFSLILESASTNQTSMYLCASSFLLSLAGGSYEQYFGPGTRLTVT.

The chain is built from TRBV27 and TRBJ2-7, with D unclear. The CDR3 is 12 residues long. Germline V lookup: CDR1 MNHEY, CDR2 SMNVEV (reference sequence). Between the trimmed V and J ends, which lost 6 bases and 6 bases, there was a span of 12 bases. In DNA, the CDR3 is TGTGCCAGCAGGGATCCACCGGGCGAGCAGTACTTC. Translating it yields CASRDPPGEQYF.

This clone has a single count. The chain uses TRBV6-1 and TRBJ2-7, with TRBD1 matching 12 bases. The CDR3 is 15 residues long. The germline CDR1 and CDR2 sequences are MNHNS and SASEGT. V shed 6 bases, J shed 6 bases, and the junction held 9 bases outside the gene matches. As DNA, the CDR3 is TGTGCCAGCAGACGCCCGGGACAGGGGGCTGGCGAGCAGTACTTC. Translated: CASRRPGQGAGEQYF.

The chain couples TRBV2 to TRBJ1-5; D gene ambiguous. The V gene lost 4 bases and the J gene lost 5 bases, with 9 bases spanning the gap. In germline, CDR1 is SNHLY, CDR2 FYNNEI. The CDR3 has 13 amino acids. DNA for the CDR3: TGTGCCAGCAGTGTCTTTAATGATCAGCCCCAGCATTTT. It yields the protein CASSVFNDQPQHF.

Notes on this clone: The same CDR3 can be traced to other DNA sequences in this sample. The chain couples TRBV7-9 to TRBJ2-1; D remains unclear. The V end lost 5 bases, the J end lost 4 bases, and 3 bases lay between the germline ends. Per the germline V gene, CDR1 is SEHNR and CDR2 is FQNEAQ (reference sequence). The CDR3 runs to 11 residues. The chain's CDR3 is CASSPYNEQFF. The DNA for the CDR3 is TGTGCCAGCAGCCCTTACAATGAGCAGTTCTTC.

The genes are TRBV28 and TRBJ2-5; tentative D call: TRBD1 (6 bases). Trimming pared 3 bases from V and 5 bases from J, leaving 16 bases between. Germline CDR1 is MDHEN and CDR2 is SYDVKM. This CDR3 has 15 amino acids. The CDR3 loop reads CASSFRAGEWETQYF. CDR3 nucleotide sequence: TGTGCCAGCAGTTTCCGGGCAGGGGAGTGGGAGACCCAGTACTTC.

V usage is TRBV19 and J usage is TRBJ2-4; D call uncertain. The CDR3 length is 15 residues. V was cut by 6 bases and J by 0 bases, with 12 bases left in between. CDR1 is LNHDA, CDR2 SQIVND, per germline (reference sequence). The CDR3 is CASSPTSIAKNIQYF. The CDR3 DNA reads TGTGCCAGTAGCCCGACTTCGATAGCCAAAAACATTCAGTACTTC.

The rearrangement joins TRBV6-5 to TRBJ1-1, with a weak D call TRBD1 (5 bases). This CDR3 spans 12 amino acids. Trimming stripped 2 bases from V and 7 bases from J, with 8 bases between. Germline V gene lookup returns CDR1 MNHEY and CDR2 SVGAGI. DNA of the CDR3: TGTGCCAGCAGTTACGGGGGGATTGAAGCTTTCTTT. Its protein is CASSYGGIEAFF.

The J gene is TRBJ2-2, the V gene TRBV6-4; no clear D. Looked up from germline, CDR1 is MRHNA and CDR2 is SNTAGT. Trimming took off 5 bases at V and 5 bases at J, with 9 bases between the two ends. The CDR3 is 13 amino acids. CDR3 DNA sequence: TGTGCCAGCAGTCTTGAGTTGACCGGGGAGCTGTTTTTT. It translates to CASSLELTGELFF.

V is TRBV6-1 and J is TRBJ1-2; 7 nucleotides agree with TRBD1. V was clipped by 6 bases and J by 5 bases; unmatched bases: 6. Per germline, CDR1 MNHNS and CDR2 SASEGT. The CDR3 covers 13 residues. CDR3 coding DNA: TGTGCCAGCAGAGGGGGCGGGGAATATGGCTACACCTTC. It yields the protein CASRGGGEYGYTF.

The chain recombines TRBV19 with TRBJ1-1, with a weak D call TRBD1 (6 bases). The V end was cut by 2 bases, the J end by 7 bases, with 14 bases between. CDR3 size: 14 residues. Per the germline V gene, CDR1 is LNHDA and CDR2 is SQIVND (reference sequence). The CDR3 nucleotides are TGTGCCAGTAGTATACCAGCAGGGGTTGGTGAAGCTTTCTTT. It translates to CASSIPAGVGEAFF.

This chain uses TRBV29-1 with TRBJ2-1; 9 nucleotides line up with TRBD2. Trimming cost V 7 bases and J 7 bases; bases outside gene matches: 11. The CDR3 spans 14 residues. Germline V gene sequence: CDR1 SQVTM, CDR2 ANQGSEA. The CDR3 DNA is TGCAGCGCCATAGGACTAGCGTTAGTAAATGAGCAGTTCTTC. Translated, it gives CSAIGLALVNEQFF.